The 17 T cell receptor beta chains below were found in one sample sequenced in a study of technical replicates of blood from a handful of donors. Sequencing used immunoSEQ multiplex PCR; TCRdb keeps in-frame clones, though not all of them. Of tens of thousands of clones detected, about 90% appear once; the ten largest clones hold 0.27%. Material for sequencing was T cells isolated from PBMCs. The receptor source for this set is a human donor in good health.

This clone occurred once. The chain carries TRBV19 and TRBJ1-1; D possibly corresponds to TRBD1 (5 bases). CDR1 LNHDA and CDR2 SQIVND come from the germline V gene (reference sequence). V lost 5 bases and J lost 5, with 15 bases in between. CDR3 length: 14 residues. DNA of the CDR3: TGTGCCAGTAGTCGAAGGGACGGGGGGACTGAAGCTTTCTTT. Protein: CASSRRDGGTEAFF.

The V gene is TRBV4-1, the J gene TRBJ2-5; the match to TRBD2 covers 9 bases. J gave up 0 bases and V 2 bases, and 13 bases lay outside the gene matches. Germline CDR1 reads MGHRA; CDR2 reads YSYEKL. The CDR3 is 19 residues long. As DNA, the CDR3 is TGCGCCAGCAGCCAACCTTCCCCGACGGCGGGGGGGTACCAAGAGACCCAGTACTTC. This encodes CASSQPSPTAGGYQETQYF.

This chain joins TRBV5-1 and TRBJ1-1; possible D gene TRBD1, 5 bases. CDR1 SGHRS and CDR2 YFSETQ come from the germline V gene. The CDR3 totals 14 residues. V lost 1 base, J lost 4 bases, and 11 bases lay in between. The CDR3 sequence: CASSLRSGGTEAFF. The CDR3, as DNA: TGCGCCAGCAGCTTGAGGTCCGGGGGCACTGAAGCTTTCTTT.

The chain links TRBV11-3 to TRBJ2-2; 11 positions match TRBD1. CDR3 length: 13 amino acids. V dropped 9 bases and J dropped 7; count of bases not matched to a gene: 4. Germline assignment: CDR1 SGHNT and CDR2 YENEEA. DNA of the CDR3: TGTGCCAGTGGACAGGGGGCAAACGGGGAGCTGTTTTTT. Amino acids: CASGQGANGELFF.

The genes are TRBV19 and TRBJ2-7; 8 bases match TRBD1. CDR3 size: 15 residues. Unmatched junction bases numbered 6, after V lost 3 bases and J lost 2 bases. CDR1 is LNHDA and CDR2 is SQIVND in the germline V gene (reference sequence). For the CDR3, the DNA is TGTGCCAGTAGTATTGTGCAGGGGGCCCCCTACGAGCAGTACTTC. Protein: CASSIVQGAPYEQYF.

The V call is TRBV7-8, the J call TRBJ2-3; 7 bases map to TRBD2. The CDR3 sequence is 16 residues long. Germline values: CDR1 SGHVS, CDR2 FQNEAQ. V gave up 4 bases and J gave up 0 bases; unmatched junction bases: 7. CDR3 coding DNA: TGTGCCAGCAGCTCGAAGAGCGGGGTCAGCACAGATACGCAGTATTTT. It specifies CASSSKSGVSTDTQYF.

The chain carries TRBV18 and TRBJ2-5; D is perhaps TRBD2 (5 bases). V lost 6 bases to trimming and J lost 1 base, with 9 bases between them. Germline V CDR1 and CDR2: KGHSH, LQKENI. The CDR3 runs 13 residues. CDR3 region: CASSLGGQETQYF. DNA for the CDR3: TGTGCCAGCTCCCTTGGAGGCCAAGAGACCCAGTACTTC.

V gene TRBV28 combines with J gene TRBJ2-7; 10 bases line up with TRBD2. CDR3 size: 15 residues. Losses at the gene ends were 5 bases for V and 3 bases for J; bases not matched to a gene: 7. CDR1 and CDR2 from the germline V gene are MDHEN and SYDVKM. The CDR3 spells CASSVLAGYFYEQYF. For the CDR3, the DNA is TGTGCCAGCAGTGTACTAGCGGGATATTTCTACGAGCAGTACTTC.

The J gene is TRBJ2-2, the V gene TRBV28; TRBD1 matches 9 bases. V was clipped by 4 bases and J by 2 bases; unmatched bases: 2. CDR1 MDHEN and CDR2 SYDVKM come from the germline V gene. The CDR3 extends over 15 amino acids. The CDR3 DNA is TGTGCCAGCAGTTGGGGACAGGGAAACACCGGGGAGCTGTTTTTT. Its translation is CASSWGQGNTGELFF.

The V gene is TRBV4-1, the J gene TRBJ1-6; 7 nucleotides align to TRBD1. CDR3 length equals 17 residues. The V gene end was trimmed by 1 base and the J gene end by 4 bases; junction bases not matched to a gene: 7. Germline loops: CDR1 MGHRA, CDR2 YSYEKL. CDR3 loop: CASSQAGQRVYNSPLHF. DNA of the CDR3: TGCGCCAGCAGCCAAGCGGGACAGAGGGTTTATAATTCACCCCTCCACTTT.

V is TRBV4-1 and J is TRBJ2-1, with a weak D call TRBD1 (5 bases). The V gene's germline CDR1 is MGHRA and CDR2 YSYEKL. The CDR3 sequence is 15 residues long. V was shortened by 6 bases and J by 0 bases, with 12 bases between the two germline ends. In DNA form, the CDR3 reads TGCGCCAGCAGGCGGCAGACAGACTCCTACAATGAGCAGTTCTTC. This sequence encodes CASRRQTDSYNEQFF.

This chain uses TRBV27 with TRBJ2-7; no reliable D call. Per the germline V gene, CDR1 is MNHEY and CDR2 is SMNVEV (reference sequence). This CDR3 comprises 14 residues. Trimming left V 2 bases short and J 3 bases short, with 11 bases between. The CDR3 loop reads CASSLGMALYEQYF. CDR3 bases: TGTGCCAGCAGTTTAGGTATGGCCCTCTACGAGCAGTACTTC.

The chain uses TRBV30 and TRBJ1-3; D may be TRBD1 (6 bases). This CDR3 comprises 14 residues. V was trimmed by 0 bases and J by 0 bases, leaving 6 bases between them. Germline CDR1 is GTSNPN and CDR2 is SVGIG (reference sequence). The CDR3 nucleotides read TGTGCCTGGAGTGTAGGGGGCTCTGGAAACACCATATATTTT. Residues: CAWSVGGSGNTIYF.

This rearrangement joins TRBV5-1 to TRBJ2-7; no clear D. Looked up from germline, CDR1 is SGHRS and CDR2 is YFSETQ. This CDR3 is built from 12 residues. Trimming shortened V by 1 base and J by 3 bases, and 5 bases separated the two germline ends. CDR3 in amino acids: CASSLSLYEQYF. The DNA of the CDR3 is TGCGCCAGCAGCTTGTCCCTCTACGAGCAGTACTTC.

The chain carries TRBV2 and TRBJ2-5, with D possibly matching TRBD2 (7 bases). Germline loops: CDR1 SNHLY, CDR2 FYNNEI. This CDR3 has 16 amino acids. The germline V and J ends were trimmed by 9 bases and 2 bases, with 22 bases remaining between them. CDR3 DNA sequence: TGTGCCAGTGGGACTATAGGGGGATCTAGACAAGAGACCCAGTACTTC. Translation gives CASGTIGGSRQETQYF. The full variable domain, rest sourced from reference TRBV2 and TRBJ2-5, is EPEVTQTPSHQVTQMGQEVILRCVPISNHLYFYWYRQILGQKVEFLVSFYNNEISEKSEIFDDQFSVERPDGSNFTLKIRSTKLEDSAMYFCASGTIGGSRQETQYFGPGTRLLVL.

The rearrangement links TRBV4-2 to TRBJ2-7; the match to TRBD1 covers 8 bases. The J segment lost 5 bases and the V segment lost 4 bases, leaving 7 bases of the junction unmatched. The CDR3 spans 14 residues. The germline gives CDR1 LGHNA, CDR2 YNFKEQ. CDR3 amino acids: CASSPDRVVHEQYF. DNA for the CDR3: TGTGCCAGCAGCCCGGACAGGGTAGTCCACGAGCAGTACTTC.

This chain joins TRBV12-5 and TRBJ1-6; 7 nucleotides align to TRBD1. CDR3 length equals 19 residues. The J segment lost 0 bases and the V segment lost 6 bases, leaving 14 bases of the junction unmatched. From germline, CDR1 is LGHNT and CDR2 FRNRAP. The CDR3 coding sequence is TGTGCTAGTGGCCTAACCCCGACAGGGAAAAACTCCTATAATTCACCCCTCCACTTT. This gives the protein CASGLTPTGKNSYNSPLHF.